These T cell receptor beta chains were read from a single sample in a study of blood T cell repertoires in COVID-19. Using immunoSEQ multiplex PCR, the repertoire was profiled, and TCRdb retains in-frame clones only, with some absent. The sample gives approximately 100,000 clones, 80% to 90% of which show up once; roughly 2.7% is in the top ten. The source material was PBMCs or T cells enriched from blood (not recorded which). These receptors came from a woman aged 45-65 years who had recovered from COVID-19. CDR3s include the opening cysteine and the closing phenylalanine or tryptophan. D genes are given only for firm matches. The listing skips clone size in some rows; elsewhere it reads once, few, many or a size class.

j_gene,abundance,d_gene,v_gene,CDR3aa,CDR3nt
TRBJ2-5,NA,NA,TRBV6-2/TRBV6-3,CASSRDLRETQYF,TGTGCCAGCAGCCGGGACTTACGGGAGACCCAGTACTTC
TRBJ2-4,NA,TRBD2,TRBV7-3,CASSLRPSGGDIQYF,TGTGCCAGCAGCTTAAGGCCTAGCGGGGGTGACATTCAGTACTTC
TRBJ2-5,NA,NA,TRBV19,CASSMWGGPLETQYF,TGTGCCAGTAGTATGTGGGGGGGGCCCTTAGAGACCCAGTACTTC
TRBJ2-7,NA,TRBD2,TRBV5-1,CASSLGAGAGNEQYF,TGCGCCAGCAGCTTGGGGGCGGGAGCGGGGAACGAGCAGTACTTC
TRBJ2-1,NA,TRBD2,TRBV7-2,CASSNSGEHYNEQFF,TGTGCCAGCAGCAACAGCGGGGAACACTACAATGAGCAGTTCTTC
TRBJ2-2,NA,NA,TRBV19,CASLSRVAGELFF,TGTGCCAGCCTATCCCGGGTGGCCGGGGAGCTGTTTTTT
TRBJ2-7,NA,TRBD2,TRBV11-2,CASSSLAAISYEQYF,TGTGCCAGCAGCTCACTAGCGGCCATCTCCTACGAGCAGTACTTC
TRBJ2-4,NA,NA,TRBV6-4,CASSDSPENIQYF,TGTGCCAGCAGTGACTCGCCAGAAAACATTCAGTACTTC
TRBJ1-1,few,NA,TRBV3-1/TRBV3-2,CASSLRDTGTTEAFF,TGTGCCAGCAGCCTAAGAGATACAGGGACCACTGAAGCTTTCTTT
TRBJ2-3,NA,TRBD2,TRBV28,CASSLKVSREWYTDTQYF,TGTGCCAGCAGTTTAAAAGTCTCGCGGGAGTGGTACACAGATACGCAGTATTTT
TRBJ2-7,NA,TRBD1,TRBV19,CASSTTGIFHEQYF,TGTGCCAGTAGTACGACAGGGATATTCCACGAGCAGTACTTC
TRBJ2-7,NA,TRBD1,TRBV9,CASSAGGAYEQYF,TGTGCCAGCAGCGCAGGGGGCGCGTACGAGCAGTACTTC
TRBJ2-7,NA,TRBD1,TRBV5-6,CASSRGTASYEQYF,TGTGCCAGCAGCCGTGGGACAGCCTCCTACGAGCAGTACTTC
TRBJ2-2,once,TRBD1,TRBV2,CASIDRARNTGELFF,TGTGCCAGCATCGACAGGGCGAGGAACACCGGGGAGCTGTTTTTT
TRBJ2-5,NA,NA,TRBV2,CASVRGEYQETQYF,TGTGCCAGCGTCAGGGGCGAGTACCAAGAGACCCAGTACTTC
TRBJ1-3,NA,TRBD1,TRBV5-1,CASSAGGSGNTIYF,TGCGCCAGCAGCGCAGGGGGCTCTGGAAACACCATATATTTT
TRBJ2-2,NA,TRBD2,TRBV28,CASSTLTSGEVNTGELFF,TGTGCCAGCAGTACCCTGACTAGCGGGGAAGTGAACACCGGGGAGCTGTTTTTT
TRBJ2-1,NA,TRBD2,TRBV7-6,CASSLDLAGGFTHNEQFF,TGTGCCAGCAGCTTAGATCTAGCGGGAGGGTTCACACACAATGAGCAGTTCTTC
TRBJ2-1,NA,NA,TRBV5-1,CASSLGTTNQFF,TGCGCCAGCAGCTTGGGGACTACAAATCAGTTCTTC
TRBJ1-4,NA,NA,TRBV6-5,CASTLQGGAGEKLFF,TGTGCCAGCACCCTACAAGGGGGGGCTGGTGAAAAACTGTTTTTT
TRBJ2-7,NA,NA,TRBV6-1,CASSETHRGEQYF,TGTGCCAGCAGTGAAACCCACCGGGGGGAGCAGTACTTC
TRBJ1-5,NA,TRBD1,TRBV10-3,CAISEATGALVQPQHF,TGTGCCATCAGTGAGGCGACAGGGGCGTTGGTCCAGCCCCAGCATTTT
TRBJ1-5,NA,TRBD1,TRBV30,CAWSKKGTGGVQPQHF,TGTGCCTGGAGTAAGAAGGGGACAGGGGGCGTTCAGCCCCAGCATTTT
TRBJ2-5,NA,TRBD2,TRBV28,CASSSPGKIAGGLETQYF,TGTGCCAGCAGCTCTCCAGGAAAGATAGCGGGGGGGCTTGAGACCCAGTACTTC
TRBJ2-2,NA,NA,TRBV11-3,CASSSGEGTGELFF,TGTGCCAGCAGCTCAGGGGAGGGTACCGGGGAGCTGTTTTTT
TRBJ2-5,NA,TRBD1,TRBV7-9,CASSLRTGGAETQYF,TGTGCCAGCAGCTTGAGGACAGGGGGCGCGGAGACCCAGTACTTC
TRBJ2-5,NA,TRBD2,TRBV5-1,CASSRSGGLEETQYF,TGCGCCAGCAGCCGGTCGGGGGGGCTGGAAGAGACCCAGTACTTC
TRBJ1-1,NA,NA,TRBV28,CASSILDRYEAFF,TGTGCCAGCAGTATCCTTGACAGATATGAAGCTTTCTTT
TRBJ2-7,NA,NA,TRBV5-1,CASSLVQEYEQYF,TGCGCCAGCAGCTTGGTACAGGAATACGAGCAGTACTTC
TRBJ2-7,NA,TRBD2,TRBV28,CASSSLADTSYEQYF,TGTGCCAGCAGTTCCCTAGCGGATACTTCCTACGAGCAGTACTTC
TRBJ1-4,once,TRBD1,TRBV5-5,CASSPDRGRTNEKLFF,TGTGCCAGCAGCCCTGACAGGGGGCGAACTAATGAAAAACTGTTTTTT
TRBJ1-3,few,NA,TRBV3-1/TRBV3-2,CASSQVYSGNTIYF,TGTGCCAGCAGCCAAGTCTACTCTGGAAACACCATATATTTT
TRBJ1-4,once,NA,TRBV28,CASSSLNEKLFF,TGTGCCAGCAGTTCTTTAAATGAAAAACTGTTTTTT
TRBJ2-3,NA,NA,TRBV13,CASSPPRQGTSTDTQYF,TGTGCCAGCAGCCCCCCCCGGCAGGGAACTAGCACAGATACGCAGTATTTT
TRBJ1-1,NA,TRBD1,TRBV4-1,CASTVSGQVTEAFF,TGCGCAAGCACGGTTTCGGGACAGGTGACTGAAGCTTTCTTT
TRBJ1-5,NA,TRBD1,TRBV28,CASSSGTGLNQPQHF,TGTGCCAGCAGCTCCGGGACAGGATTAAATCAGCCCCAGCATTTT
TRBJ1-1,NA,NA,TRBV11-3,CASSIGPNTEAFF,TGTGCCAGCAGTATTGGCCCAAACACTGAAGCTTTCTTT
TRBJ2-3,NA,TRBD1,TRBV28,CASTPGDRGADTQYF,TGTGCCAGCACTCCCGGTGACAGGGGAGCAGATACGCAGTATTTT
TRBJ1-6,few,NA,TRBV2,CASSEVTGKTYNSPLHF,TGTGCCAGCAGTGAAGTTACAGGGAAGACCTATAATTCACCCCTCCACTTT
TRBJ1-5,NA,TRBD1,TRBV2,CASRPRTGVYGDQPQHF,TGTGCCAGCAGACCTAGGACAGGGGTTTATGGGGATCAGCCCCAGCATTTT
TRBJ1-2,NA,TRBD1,TRBV5-1,CASSLSPGQGHGYTF,TGCGCCAGCAGCTTGTCTCCGGGACAGGGGCATGGCTACACCTTC
TRBJ2-1,NA,NA,TRBV23-1,CAGAAYSSSYNEQFF,TGCGCCGGGGCCGCGTACTCGAGCTCCTACAATGAGCAGTTCTTC
TRBJ2-3,NA,NA,TRBV5-1,CASSLEMAGGTDTQYF,TGCGCCAGCAGCTTGGAAATGGCAGGGGGCACAGATACGCAGTATTTT